This TCR beta chain derives from a study of Graves' ophthalmopathy and Graves' hyperthyroidism. About the study: Stable hyperthyroidism denotes an absence of ophthalmopathy throughout 18 months of follow-up.

This clonotype was counted many times. Transcripts of RNA were the source for amplifying TCR beta CDR3 regions. The library came from an HTBI-primed first-round RT-PCR and a second-round multiplex PCR. MiXCR, run by TCRdb on the multiplex PCR reads, gives a single entry per CDR3 protein. This sample yields a few hundred thousand distinct CDR3 sequences, of which roughly 40% are seen a single time; around 4% belongs to the top ten. Uncontrolled infections, pregnancy, lactation or other autoimmune diseases led to patient exclusion. The sequence came from an adult man with Graves' hyperthyroidism. Sample: peripheral blood or thyroid tissue (not recorded which).

The CDR3, as DNA: TGTGCCAGCAGCTTAGGGGGCAGGACAGGTGGGGAGCAGTACTTC. It translates to CASSLGGRTGGEQYF. The chain recombines TRBV7-8 with TRBJ2-7; 7 bases line up with TRBD1. Trimming removed 1 base from V and 7 bases from J; junction bases left unmatched: 10. Germline assignment: CDR1 SGHVS and CDR2 FQNEAQ. The CDR3 extends over 15 amino acids.